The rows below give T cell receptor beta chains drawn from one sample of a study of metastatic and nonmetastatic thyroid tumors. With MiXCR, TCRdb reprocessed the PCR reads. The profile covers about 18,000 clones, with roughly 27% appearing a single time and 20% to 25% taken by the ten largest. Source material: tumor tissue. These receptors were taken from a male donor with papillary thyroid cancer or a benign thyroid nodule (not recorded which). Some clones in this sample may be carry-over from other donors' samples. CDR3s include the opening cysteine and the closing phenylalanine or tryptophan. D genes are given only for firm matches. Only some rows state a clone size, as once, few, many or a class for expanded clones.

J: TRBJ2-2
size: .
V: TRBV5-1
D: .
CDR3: CASSLLLANTGELFF
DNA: TGCGCCAGCAGCTTGTTACTAGCGAACACCGGGGAGCTGTTTTTT

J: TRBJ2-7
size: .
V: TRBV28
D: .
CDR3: CASSPAYTIGSSQYF
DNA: TGTGCCAGCAGTCCAGCGTACACTATCGGGAGTTCGCAGTACTTC

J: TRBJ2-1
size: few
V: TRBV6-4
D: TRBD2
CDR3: CASSPRGGSGYNEQFF
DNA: TGTGCCAGCAGCCCCCGAGGCGGGAGCGGGTACAATGAGCAGTTCTTC

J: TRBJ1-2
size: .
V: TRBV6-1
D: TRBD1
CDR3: CASSRDRGGYTF
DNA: TGTGCCAGCAGCCGGGACAGGGGAGGCTACACCTTC

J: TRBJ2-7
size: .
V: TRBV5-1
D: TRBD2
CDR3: CASSFTASGRETTYEQYF
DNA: TGCGCCAGCAGCTTCACGGCTAGCGGGAGGGAAACTACCTACGAGCAGTACTTC

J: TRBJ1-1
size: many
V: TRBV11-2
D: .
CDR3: CASSSRQRASQGTEAFF
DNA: TGTGCCAGCAGCTCGAGACAGAGAGCCAGTCAGGGCACTGAAGCTTTCTTT

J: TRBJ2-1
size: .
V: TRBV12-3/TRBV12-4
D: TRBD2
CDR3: CGSTEIAGVHEQFF
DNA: TGTGGCAGCACTGAAATAGCGGGGGTGCATGAGCAGTTCTTC

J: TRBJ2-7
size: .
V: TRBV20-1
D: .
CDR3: CSARDRGNPGYEQYF
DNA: TGCAGTGCTAGAGATCGGGGAAATCCAGGGTACGAGCAGTACTTC

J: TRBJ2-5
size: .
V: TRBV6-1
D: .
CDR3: CASTLAPLGETQYF
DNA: TGTGCCAGCACCCTAGCCCCCTTGGGGGAGACCCAGTACTTC

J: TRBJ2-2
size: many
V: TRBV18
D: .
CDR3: CASSPAGRLSTGELFF
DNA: TGTGCCAGCTCACCGGCAGGGCGTCTTAGCACCGGGGAGCTGTTTTTT

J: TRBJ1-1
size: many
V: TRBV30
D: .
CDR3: CAWSPSLNTEAFF
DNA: TGTGCCTGGAGCCCTAGTCTGAACACTGAAGCTTTCTTT

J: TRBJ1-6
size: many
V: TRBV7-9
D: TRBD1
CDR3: CASRPTGDNSPLHF
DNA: TGTGCCAGCAGACCGACAGGGGATAATTCACCCCTCCACTTT

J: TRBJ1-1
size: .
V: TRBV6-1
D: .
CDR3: CASTASISGGTEAFF
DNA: TGTGCCAGCACCGCCTCTATCTCCGGGGGGACTGAAGCTTTCTTT

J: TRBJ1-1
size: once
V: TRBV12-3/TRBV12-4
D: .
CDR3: CACSLGRLNTEAFF
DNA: TGTGCCTGCAGTTTAGGGCGATTGAACACTGAAGCTTTCTTT

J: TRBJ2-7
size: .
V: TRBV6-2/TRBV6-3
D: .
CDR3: CASRFTGEQYF
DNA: TGTGCCAGCAGATTTACAGGCGAGCAGTACTTC

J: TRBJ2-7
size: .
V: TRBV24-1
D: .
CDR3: CATSAQGHSPYEQYF
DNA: TGTGCCACCAGTGCCCAAGGGCATTCCCCCTACGAGCAGTACTTC

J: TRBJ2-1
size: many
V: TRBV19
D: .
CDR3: CASSIDTGRDEQFF
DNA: TGTGCCAGTAGTATAGATACGGGCAGGGACGAGCAGTTCTTC

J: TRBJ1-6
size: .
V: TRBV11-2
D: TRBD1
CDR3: CASSLRTGGEGIHF
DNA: TGTGCCAGCAGCTTAAGGACAGGGGGCGAAGGAATCCACTTT

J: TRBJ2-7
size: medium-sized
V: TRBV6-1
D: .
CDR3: CASSRGPSITYEQYF
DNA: TGTGCCAGCAGCCGAGGACCAAGCATTACATACGAGCAGTACTTC

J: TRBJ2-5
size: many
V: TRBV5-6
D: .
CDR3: CASTMVGEKKTQYF
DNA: TGTGCCAGCACCATGGTCGGGGAGAAAAAGACCCAGTACTTC

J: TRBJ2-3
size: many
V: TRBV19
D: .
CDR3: CASSRQPITDTQYF
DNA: TGTGCCAGTAGCCGTCAGCCGATCACAGATACGCAGTATTTT

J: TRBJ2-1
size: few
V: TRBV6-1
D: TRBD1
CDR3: CASSEIPGQGYEQFF
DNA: TGTGCCAGCAGTGAGATCCCGGGACAGGGCTATGAGCAGTTCTTC

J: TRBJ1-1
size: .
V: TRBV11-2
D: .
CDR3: CASSPVGGFEAFF
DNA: TGTGCCAGCAGCCCGGTGGGCGGGTTCGAAGCTTTCTTT

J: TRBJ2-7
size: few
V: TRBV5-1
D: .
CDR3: CASCTGLSSYEPYF
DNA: TGCGCCAGCTGCACGGGGCTGAGCTCCTACGAGCCGTACTTC

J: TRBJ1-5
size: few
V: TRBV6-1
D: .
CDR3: CASSEGRTYSNQPQHF
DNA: TGTGCCAGCAGTGAAGGCAGGACGTATAGCAATCAGCCCCAGCATTTT

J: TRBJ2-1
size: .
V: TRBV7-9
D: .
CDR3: CATSTGGGNNEQFF
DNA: TGTGCGACCAGCACAGGAGGAGGAAATAATGAGCAGTTCTTC